The 14 T cell receptor beta chains below come from one sample, sequenced in a study of T cells in Graves' hyperthyroidism and ophthalmopathy. From RNA transcripts, TCR beta CDR3 regions were amplified. HTBI primers drove first-round RT-PCR of the TCR CDR3. TCRdb passed the multiplex PCR reads through MiXCR, listing each CDR3 protein once. In the table there are around 690,000 distinct CDR3 sequences, around 21% of which are singletons. Sequenced material: blood. These receptor sequences come from a man between 25 and 39 years old with Graves' ophthalmopathy.

The chain combines TRBV7-2 with TRBJ1-1; a weak D match, TRBD1 (5 bases). Trimming took off 5 bases at V and 7 bases at J, with 11 bases between the two ends. Germline V lookup: CDR1 SGHTA, CDR2 FQGNSA. CDR3 length: 12 residues. The CDR3: CASSPGGVEAFF. In DNA form, the CDR3 reads TGTGCCAGCAGCCCCGGGGGGGTTGAAGCTTTCTTT.

The J gene is TRBJ2-7, the V gene TRBV10-3; D gene unclear. V lost 1 base, J lost 2 bases, and 3 bases lay in between. Per the germline V gene, CDR1 is ENHRY and CDR2 is SYGVKD. The CDR3 runs to 12 residues. The CDR3, as DNA: TGTGCCATCAGTGAGTTGACCTACGAGCAGTACTTC. Protein product: CAISELTYEQYF.

The chain combines TRBV30 with TRBJ2-5, with D tentatively TRBD1 (6 bases). V lost 8 bases to trimming and J lost 5 bases, with 18 bases between them. Germline CDR1 reads GTSNPN; CDR2 reads SVGIG (reference sequence). CDR3 size: 13 residues. This chain's CDR3 is CAAGATLRETQYF. In DNA form, the CDR3 reads TGTGCCGCAGGGGCAACTCTTCGGGAGACCCAGTACTTC. The complete variable domain, with remaining parts taken from reference TRBV30 and TRBJ2-5, reads SQTIHQWPATLVQPVGSPLSLECTVEGTSNPNLYWYRQAAGRGLQLLFYSVGIGQISSEVPQNLSASRPQDRQFILSSKKLLLSDSGFYLCAAGATLRETQYFGPGTRLLVL.

V usage is TRBV10-2 and J usage is TRBJ2-3; 11 nucleotides agree with TRBD2. Germline CDR1 and CDR2: WSHSY and SAAADI. V dropped 8 bases and J dropped 2; count of bases not matched to a gene: 3. This CDR3 contains 14 residues. CDR3 protein: CASELAGVTDTQYF. The CDR3 coding sequence is TGCGCCAGCGAACTAGCGGGGGTCACAGATACGCAGTATTTT.

As concerns this clonotype: It may be a read error: a sequence one base away is much more abundant. The rearrangement links TRBV20-1 to TRBJ1-1, with D tentatively TRBD1 (5 bases). Germline CDR1 DFQATT, CDR2 SNEGSKA (reference sequence). The CDR3 loop spans 15 amino acids. In nucleotides, the CDR3 is TGCAGTACTAGAGACAACCTCGGGACCCCCACTGAAGCTTTCTTT. Amino acids: CSTRDNLGTPTEAFF.

This clonotype was detected a few times. V gene TRBV29-1 combines with J gene TRBJ2-2; D uncertain. CDR3 length: 14 amino acids. Germline lookup yields CDR1 SQVTM and CDR2 ANQGSEA. The V and J ends lost 3 bases and 1 base respectively, with 9 bases between them. In DNA form, the CDR3 reads TGCAGCGTTGAGCCCGACGGGAACACCGGGGAGCTGTTTTTT. Amino acids: CSVEPDGNTGELFF.

This chain links TRBV6-2 or TRBV6-3 with TRBJ2-4; maybe TRBD2 (5 bases). Trimming removed 8 bases from V and 7 bases from J, with 18 bases in between. Per the germline V gene, CDR1 is MNHEY and CDR2 is SVGEGT. The CDR3 covers 14 residues. This CDR3 is CASRTSSYDNIQYF. CDR3 coding DNA: TGTGCCAGCCGGACCTCTAGCTACGATAACATTCAGTACTTC.

This clonotype was counted many times. The chain combines TRBV5-1 with TRBJ2-3; 13 nucleotides agree with TRBD2. J was trimmed by 4 bases and V by 1 base; bases with no gene match: 0. Germline CDR1 reads SGHRS; CDR2 reads YFSETQ. The CDR3 sequence is 15 residues long. For the CDR3, the DNA is TGCGCCAGCAGCTTGACTAGCGGGAGGGCAGATACGCAGTATTTT. Translation: CASSLTSGRADTQYF.

This clonotype showed up just a few times. The chain carries TRBV7-6 and TRBJ2-3; D is ambiguous. Germline-derived CDR1 and CDR2 are SGHVS and FNYEAQ. The length of the CDR3 is 15 residues. V lost 1 base and J lost 8, with 16 bases in between. The CDR3 nucleotides read TGTGCCAGCAGCTTAGTAGCCCCGCCTACGCGTACGCAGTATTTT. This codes for CASSLVAPPTRTQYF.

V usage is TRBV10-1 and J usage is TRBJ2-7; D gene ambiguous. The V end lost 0 bases, the J end lost 2 bases, and 8 bases lay between the germline ends. CDR3 length: 14 residues. Germline-derived CDR1 and CDR2 are WNHNN and SYGVQD (reference sequence). CDR3 sequence reads: CASSESRVPYEQYF. In DNA, the CDR3 is TGCGCCAGCAGTGAGTCCCGGGTCCCCTACGAGCAGTACTTC.

Notes on this clonotype: No conserved phenylalanine or tryptophan ends this CDR3, so it is likely a read error. The chain has TRBV29-1 and TRBJ1-1; no firm D call. The CDR3 extends over 12 amino acids. The V end lost 7 bases, the J end lost 6 bases, and 15 bases lay between the germline ends. Germline CDR1 and CDR2: SQVTM and ANQGSEA. This CDR3 is CSAIQKSSEAFL. The CDR3 DNA sequence: TGCAGCGCCATACAGAAAAGCTCTGAAGCTTTCCTT.

This clonotype was recorded at least ten times. The chain has TRBV7-9 and TRBJ2-7; TRBD2 agrees at 9 bases. Germline V lookup: CDR1 SEHNR, CDR2 FQNEAQ (reference sequence). Unmatched junction bases numbered 6, after V lost 0 bases and J lost 0 bases. This CDR3 contains 17 residues. The CDR3 reads CASSLAASGTLSYEQYF. The CDR3, as DNA: TGTGCCAGCAGCTTAGCTGCTAGCGGGACCCTCTCCTACGAGCAGTACTTC.

V and J are TRBV20-1 and TRBJ2-7; 7 bases agree with TRBD1. V dropped 4 bases and J dropped 0; count of bases not matched to a gene: 6. The length of the CDR3 is 14 residues. CDR1 is DFQATT and CDR2 is SNEGSKA in the germline V gene (reference sequence). The CDR3 sequence is CSAIQGTHSYEQYF. The DNA of the CDR3 is TGCAGTGCTATACAGGGGACACACTCCTACGAGCAGTACTTC.

This clonotype was seen a handful of times. The chain recombines TRBV19 with TRBJ1-2; no clear D. The CDR3 consists of 12 residues. V lost 4 bases and J lost 8, with 11 bases in between. Germline V gene sequence: CDR1 LNHDA, CDR2 SQIVND (reference sequence). The CDR3 reads CASSTGLGGYTF. The CDR3 bases are TGTGCCAGTAGTACAGGACTGGGGGGCTACACCTTC.